Listed here are 26 T cell receptor beta chains from one sample, sequenced in a study of control samples from healthy donors and cancer patients. Libraries were prepared by immunoSEQ multiplex PCR; TCRdb keeps only in-frame clonotypes and omits some of them. This sample has over 100,000 clones, with 75% to 95% found just once. The sample comprised blood. All receptors derive from a human donor in good health. The donor label of this sample is uncertain.

The rearrangement joins TRBV19 to TRBJ1-5; 8 bases align to TRBD1. V lost 5 bases to trimming and J lost 8 bases; unmatched junction nucleotides: 8. Looked up from germline, CDR1 is LNHDA and CDR2 is SQIVND (reference sequence). The CDR3 spans 14 residues. The CDR3 sequence: CASSARTGLEPQHF. The CDR3, as DNA: TGTGCCAGTAGTGCCAGGACAGGGTTAGAGCCCCAGCATTTT. Full variable domain (rest looked up from reference TRBV19 and TRBJ1-5): DGGITQSPKYLFRKEGQNVTLSCEQNLNHDAMYWYRQDPGQGLRLIYYSQIVNDFQKGDIAEGYSVSREKKESFPLTVTSAQKNPTAFYLCASSARTGLEPQHFGDGTRLSIL.

V is TRBV5-1 and J is TRBJ1-2, with TRBD1 identical over 9 bases. The CDR3 extends over 17 amino acids. V lost 2 bases, J lost 2 bases, and 10 bases stayed unmatched. Germline loops: CDR1 SGHRS, CDR2 YFSETQ. The CDR3 DNA reads TGCGCCAGCAGCTTTGATTCCTGGGACAGGGTGAACTATGGCTACACCTTC. Its protein is CASSFDSWDRVNYGYTF. The whole variable domain, remainder taken from reference TRBV5-1 and TRBJ1-2, is KAGVTQTPRYLIKTRGQQVTLSCSPISGHRSVSWYQQTPGQGLQFLFEYFSETQRNKGNFPGRFSGRQFSNSRSEMNVSTLELGDSALYLCASSFDSWDRVNYGYTFGSGTRLTVV.

The rearrangement links TRBV19 to TRBJ2-2; D is unclear. V lost 6 bases, J lost 4 bases, and 18 bases lay in between. The CDR3 has 16 amino acids. CDR1 is LNHDA and CDR2 is SQIVND in the germline V gene (reference sequence). The CDR3 DNA sequence: TGTGCCAGTAGAGGGAACTCCCCTCGGACCACCGGGGAGCTGTTTTTT. Its translation is CASRGNSPRTTGELFF.

V and J are TRBV25-1 and TRBJ1-2; maybe TRBD1 (6 bases). Trimming took off 1 base at V and 8 bases at J, with 17 bases between the two ends. Germline values: CDR1 MGHDK, CDR2 SYGVNS. CDR3 length: 15 residues. CDR3 loop: CASSEFAQGIRGYTF. The CDR3 DNA reads as TGTGCCAGCAGTGAATTTGCCCAGGGGATAAGAGGCTACACCTTC.

The chain joins TRBV7-9 to TRBJ1-1; 8 nucleotides line up with TRBD1. Germline trimming cut 5 bases from V and 4 bases from J; bases unmatched to any gene: 9. The CDR3 has 15 residues. Germline assignment: CDR1 SEHNR and CDR2 FQNEAQ (reference sequence). This CDR3 is CASSPDRVRSTEAFF. DNA for the CDR3: TGTGCCAGCAGCCCGGACAGGGTGCGAAGCACTGAAGCTTTCTTT.

The rearrangement links TRBV18 to TRBJ2-1; 7 bases agree with TRBD1. Germline-derived CDR1 and CDR2 are KGHSH and LQKENI. V was pared by 2 bases and J by 1 base, with 2 bases of the junction left unmatched. CDR3 length: 15 amino acids. The CDR3 region is CASSPTGVSYNEQFF. The CDR3 DNA is TGTGCCAGCTCACCAACAGGGGTATCCTACAATGAGCAGTTCTTC.

V gene TRBV10-1 combines with J gene TRBJ2-5; 8 positions agree with TRBD1. The germline gives CDR1 WNHNN, CDR2 SYGVQD (reference sequence). V was clipped by 2 bases and J by 3 bases; unmatched bases: 2. This CDR3 has 14 residues. The CDR3 protein is CASSERTGKETQYF. In DNA form, the CDR3 reads TGCGCCAGCAGTGAGCGGACAGGGAAAGAGACCCAGTACTTC.

DNA of the CDR3: TGTGCCACCAGTGGGGACGGCAATCAGCCCCAGCATTTT. As protein: CATSGDGNQPQHF. V is TRBV24-1 and J is TRBJ1-5, with D tentatively TRBD1 (5 bases). Trimming took 5 bases from V and 2 from J, leaving 6 bases between them. CDR1 KGHDR and CDR2 SFDVKD come from the germline V gene. The CDR3 spans 13 residues.

CDR3 in DNA: TGTGCCATCCTCTCGACAGGACTACTTCACCTCCACTTT. It translates to CAILSTGLLHLHF. The V gene is TRBV12-3 or TRBV12-4, the J gene TRBJ1-6; perhaps TRBD1 as D (6 bases). This CDR3 spans 13 amino acids. The germline V and J ends were trimmed by 10 bases and 15 bases, with 22 bases remaining between them.

The chain joins TRBV19 to TRBJ1-1; 7 bases line up with TRBD1. CDR1 is LNHDA, CDR2 SQIVND, per germline (reference sequence). The V gene end was trimmed by 5 bases and the J gene end by 1 base; junction bases not matched to a gene: 4. The CDR3 spans 14 residues. The CDR3 region is CASSPTGWNTEAFF. DNA of the CDR3: TGTGCCAGTAGTCCGACAGGGTGGAACACTGAAGCTTTCTTT.

The V gene is TRBV7-9, the J gene TRBJ2-2, with D maybe TRBD1 (5 bases). CDR3 length equals 15 residues. The V end lost 2 bases, the J end lost 6 bases, and 13 bases lay between the germline ends. The V gene's germline CDR1 is SEHNR and CDR2 FQNEAQ (reference sequence). This CDR3 reads CASSLLLGPPGELFF. Written as DNA, the CDR3 is TGTGCCAGCAGCTTATTACTGGGGCCCCCCGGGGAGCTGTTTTTT.

The rearrangement uses TRBV19 and TRBJ1-1, with D perhaps matching TRBD1 (6 bases). The CDR3 has 13 amino acids. Trimming removed 5 bases at V and 2 bases at J, with 9 bases between. CDR1 is LNHDA and CDR2 is SQIVND in the germline V gene (reference sequence). The CDR3 loop reads CASSQDSNTEAFF. The CDR3 DNA reads as TGTGCCAGTAGTCAGGACAGCAACACTGAAGCTTTCTTT.

J is TRBJ2-1 and V is TRBV7-2; 7 bases are a match to TRBD1. The CDR3 totals 17 residues. Per germline, CDR1 SGHTA and CDR2 FQGNSA. The J segment lost 4 bases and the V segment lost 0 bases, leaving 9 bases of the junction unmatched. The CDR3 DNA reads as TGTGCCAGCAGCTTAGCTCCCCAGGGGGTATTTTACAATGAGCAGTTCTTC. This sequence encodes CASSLAPQGVFYNEQFF.

The chain uses TRBV19 and TRBJ2-3; TRBD1 agrees at 7 bases. This CDR3 spans 14 amino acids. The trim removed 4 bases at V and 4 bases at J, leaving 5 bases unmatched. Per the germline V gene, CDR1 is LNHDA and CDR2 is SQIVND (reference sequence). Here the CDR3 DNA reads TGTGCCAGTAGTACTCCGACAGGGTCAGATACGCAGTATTTT. Encoded protein: CASSTPTGSDTQYF.

This sequence joins TRBV12-5 and TRBJ1-5; D is unclear. From germline, CDR1 is LGHNT and CDR2 FRNRAP. The length of the CDR3 is 13 residues. V shed 6 bases and J shed 0 bases, with 6 bases lying between them. CDR3 DNA sequence: TGTGCTAGTGGCTCCTATAGCAATCAGCCCCAGCATTTT. Protein sequence: CASGSYSNQPQHF.

The chain couples TRBV3-1 (or the pseudogene TRBV3-2) to TRBJ2-5; D call uncertain. The CDR3 spans 12 residues. Germline V CDR1 and CDR2: LGHDT, YNNKEL (reference sequence). V lost 5 bases and J 7 bases, leaving 11 bases between the germline ends. The CDR3 here is CASSYTAGTQYF. In DNA form, the CDR3 reads TGTGCCAGCAGCTATACCGCCGGGACCCAGTACTTC.

The chain links TRBV4-1 to TRBJ1-4, with D possibly being TRBD1 (6 bases). Germline V lookup: CDR1 MGHRA, CDR2 YSYEKL. The CDR3 is made up of 15 amino acids. V was trimmed by 0 bases and J by 8 bases, leaving 13 bases between them. The CDR3 reads CASSQDRQGREKLFF. As DNA, the CDR3 is TGCGCCAGCAGCCAAGATAGGCAGGGGAGGGAAAAACTGTTTTTT.

The V call is TRBV6-2 or TRBV6-3, the J call TRBJ1-2; D gene unclear. The length of the CDR3 is 11 residues. In germline, CDR1 is MNHEY, CDR2 SVGEGT. V gave up 2 bases and J gave up 8 bases, with 6 bases separating them. The CDR3 nucleotides are TGTGCCAGCAGTTACCGACAAGGCTACACCTTC. Its translation is CASSYRQGYTF.

J is TRBJ1-4 and V is TRBV21-1. TRBV21-1 is listed as a pseudogene. The CDR3 length is 14 residues. DNA for the CDR3: TGTGCCAGCAGCAAAGATCCGGGAAATGAAAAACTGTTTTTT. Its protein product is CASSKDPGNEKLFF.

V gene TRBV18 combines with J gene TRBJ1-5; 7 nucleotides line up with TRBD1. Germline CDR1 is KGHSH and CDR2 is LQKENI. The V gene end was trimmed by 2 bases and the J gene end by 1 base; junction bases not matched to a gene: 2. This CDR3 spans 15 amino acids. Here the CDR3 reads CASSPDRVSNQPQHF. The CDR3, as DNA: TGTGCCAGCTCACCAGACAGGGTGAGCAATCAGCCCCAGCATTTT.

This sequence joins TRBV12-5 and TRBJ2-4; 8 bases agree with TRBD2. Looked up from germline, CDR1 is LGHNT and CDR2 is FRNRAP. Germline trimming cut 5 bases from V and 9 bases from J; bases unmatched to any gene: 9. This CDR3 has 14 residues. For the CDR3, the DNA is TGTGCTAGTGGTCCGGGGGGGGCGCAGGGCATTCAGTACTTC. Its translation is CASGPGGAQGIQYF.

The chain employs TRBV11-2 and TRBJ2-2, with D perhaps TRBD1 (5 bases). The CDR3 loop spans 15 amino acids. The V end was cut by 2 bases, the J end by 2 bases, with 9 bases between. Per the germline V gene, CDR1 is SGHAT and CDR2 is FQNNGV. CDR3 protein: CASSLTGFNTGELFF. Written as DNA, the CDR3 is TGTGCCAGCAGCTTAACAGGTTTTAACACCGGGGAGCTGTTTTTT. Using reference TRBV11-2 and TRBJ2-2 for the parts outside the CDR3, the full variable domain is EAGVAQSPRYKIIEKRQSVAFWCNPISGHATLYWYQQILGQGPKLLIQFQNNGVVDDSQLPKDRFSAERLKGVDSTLKIQPAKLEDSAVYLCASSLTGFNTGELFFGEGSRLTVL.

The J gene is TRBJ2-4, the V gene TRBV14, with D maybe TRBD1 (6 bases). V was clipped by 1 base and J by 8 bases, with 18 bases between them. Germline V gene sequence: CDR1 SGHDN, CDR2 FVKESK. This CDR3 has 16 amino acids. The CDR3 DNA reads TGTGCCAGCAGCCAAGGGCTTACAGGGTCTCGGCACATTCAGTACTTC. It encodes CASSQGLTGSRHIQYF.

A few counts support this clone. The V call is TRBV29-1, the J call TRBJ2-2, with 9 bases aligning to TRBD1. This CDR3 contains 13 residues. J was trimmed by 7 bases and V by 4 bases; bases with no gene match: 4. Germline V CDR1 and CDR2: SQVTM, ANQGSEA. This chain's CDR3 is CSVGQGEHGELFF. The CDR3 DNA follows: TGCAGCGTTGGACAGGGGGAGCACGGGGAGCTGTTTTTT.

The genes are TRBV19 and TRBJ2-2; D possibly uses TRBD1 or TRBD2 (5 bases each). Germline V lookup: CDR1 LNHDA, CDR2 SQIVND (reference sequence). The CDR3 loop spans 15 amino acids. With 6 bases removed from V and 1 base from J, the gap between germline ends came to 12 bases. CDR3 in DNA: TGTGCCAGTAGGGAGAGGGGTTTGAACACCGGGGAGCTGTTTTTT. Protein product: CASRERGLNTGELFF.

This clone appeared a single time. The CDR3 spells CASSQGGQETQYF. The CDR3 DNA reads as TGTGCCAGCAGCCAAGGCGGTCAAGAGACCCAGTACTTC. The chain is built from TRBV3-1 (or the pseudogene TRBV3-2) and TRBJ2-5; D remains unclear. The CDR3 is made up of 13 amino acids. Trimming shortened V by 1 base and J by 2 bases, and 5 bases separated the two germline ends. CDR1 and CDR2 from the germline V gene are LGHDT and YNNKEL (reference sequence).